The 27 T cell receptor beta chains below were found in one sample sequenced in a study of CD8 T cells in Susac syndrome. A quantity of about 0.5 to 1 ug RNA underwent reverse transcription using random hexamers. TCRdb recomputed calls from the immunoSEQ multiplex PCR reads with MiXCR, one row per CDR3 protein. The sample consists of about 24,000 distinct CDR3 sequences, roughly 93% of them appearing once. The sequenced sample was CD8+ T cells from PBMCs. These receptors all come from a human donor with Susac syndrome.

V gene TRBV9 combines with J gene TRBJ1-1; TRBD1 matches at 10 bases. CDR1 is SGDLS, CDR2 YYNGEE, per germline. The CDR3 contains 16 residues. V shed 3 bases and J 3 bases; nucleotides not matched to a gene: 8. Here the CDR3 reads CASSGMTGGAYTEAFF. CDR3 nucleotides: TGTGCCAGCAGCGGAATGACAGGGGGCGCGTACACTGAAGCTTTCTTT.

Only one count was recorded for this clonotype. J is TRBJ1-2 and V is TRBV28; D possibly corresponds to TRBD1 (6 bases). The germline CDR1 and CDR2 sequences are MDHEN and SYDVKM. The V end lost 3 bases, the J end lost 6 bases, and 14 bases lay between the germline ends. The CDR3 runs to 14 residues. The CDR3 nucleotides read TGTGCCAGCAGTTTGGTTGGGGGGCGTGATGGCTACACCTTC. It yields the protein CASSLVGGRDGYTF.

The chain is built from TRBV7-9 and TRBJ2-5, with 8 bases fitting TRBD2. In germline, CDR1 is SEHNR, CDR2 FQNEAQ (reference sequence). The CDR3 sequence is 16 residues long. Trimming at V came to 5 bases and at J to 2 bases, leaving 10 bases not matched to a gene. Written as DNA, the CDR3 is TGTGCCAGCAGCCCTCTAGCGGGCGGCCCTCAAGAGACCCAGTACTTC. Encoded protein: CASSPLAGGPQETQYF.

In nucleotides, the CDR3 is TGTGCCAGCAGTTTAGGCGGGGTCACAGATACGCAGTATTTT. Its translation is CASSLGGVTDTQYF. V gene TRBV28 combines with J gene TRBJ2-3; maybe TRBD2 (6 bases). Trimming pared 2 bases from V and 2 bases from J, leaving 8 bases between. Germline CDR1 MDHEN, CDR2 SYDVKM. This CDR3 region has 14 residues.

In nucleotides, the CDR3 is TGTGCCAGCAGTTCGGGACAGGATAACACCGGGGAGCTGTTTTTT. As protein: CASSSGQDNTGELFF. The chain is built from TRBV28 and TRBJ2-2, with 8 bases that match TRBD1. The V segment lost 4 bases and the J segment 2 bases; nucleotides outside the gene matches: 3. This CDR3 region has 15 residues. The germline V gene has CDR1 MDHEN and CDR2 SYDVKM. Drawing the rest from reference TRBV28 and TRBJ2-2, the complete variable domain is DVKVTQSSRYLVKRTGEKVFLECVQDMDHENMFWYRQDPGLGLRLIYFSYDVKMKEKGDIPEGYSVSREKKERFSLILESASTNQTSMYLCASSSGQDNTGELFFGEGSRLTVL.

The rearrangement uses TRBV7-9 and TRBJ2-3; possibly TRBD2 for D (7 bases). There are 14 residues in the CDR3. Trimming pared 4 bases from V and 5 bases from J, leaving 13 bases between. Germline V lookup: CDR1 SEHNR, CDR2 FQNEAQ (reference sequence). CDR3 in amino acids: CASSSKGGRDTQYF. CDR3 in DNA: TGTGCCAGCAGCTCGAAGGGGGGGAGAGATACGCAGTATTTT.

Written as DNA, the CDR3 is TGTGCCAGCAGCTTAGCGCCGTTCGCCAGGGACATTCAGTACTTC. This translates into CASSLAPFARDIQYF. V is TRBV7-2 and J is TRBJ2-4; D is perhaps TRBD1 (5 bases). V was cut by 0 bases and J by 8 bases, with 14 bases left in between. Germline V gene lookup returns CDR1 SGHTA and CDR2 FQGNSA. The CDR3 contains 15 residues.

V and J are TRBV28 and TRBJ2-2; TRBD1 might be the D (6 bases). The CDR3 is made up of 17 amino acids. Germline-derived CDR1 and CDR2 are MDHEN and SYDVKM. Trimming left V 5 bases short and J 0 bases short, with 16 bases between. CDR3 sequence reads: CASSLYRASANTGELFF. CDR3 DNA: TGTGCCAGCAGTCTCTACAGGGCCTCCGCGAACACCGGGGAGCTGTTTTTT.

The chain uses TRBV28 and TRBJ1-6; 8 bases fit TRBD1. V gave up 6 bases and J gave up 9 bases; unmatched junction bases: 7. CDR1 MDHEN and CDR2 SYDVKM come from the germline V gene. This CDR3 spans 14 amino acids. The CDR3, as DNA: TGTGCCAGCAGACCAGGACAGGGCGGTTCACCCCTCCACTTT. Protein product: CASRPGQGGSPLHF.

This clonotype was recorded once. The genes are TRBV28 and TRBJ1-1; unclear D gene. This CDR3 is 13 amino acids long. With 6 bases removed from V and 5 bases from J, the gap between germline ends came to 13 bases. CDR1 and CDR2 from the germline V gene are MDHEN and SYDVKM. For the CDR3, the DNA is TGTGCCAGCAGAAGGGTCCTGGGAACTGAAGCTTTCTTT. Its translation is CASRRVLGTEAFF. The complete variable domain, with remaining parts taken from reference TRBV28 and TRBJ1-1, reads DVKVTQSSRYLVKRTGEKVFLECVQDMDHENMFWYRQDPGLGLRLIYFSYDVKMKEKGDIPEGYSVSREKKERFSLILESASTNQTSMYLCASRRVLGTEAFFGQGTRLTVV.

This clonotype appeared once. V and J are TRBV6-1 and TRBJ1-5; 7 nucleotides match TRBD1. The CDR3 spans 13 residues. Losses at the gene ends were 8 bases for V and 5 bases for J; bases not matched to a gene: 6. Germline assignment: CDR1 MNHNS and CDR2 SASEGT. The CDR3 nucleotides are TGTGCCAGCGCCGACAGGGACTATCAGCCCCAGCATTTT. It translates to CASADRDYQPQHF.

This chain connects TRBV9 to TRBJ2-7, with 7 nucleotides matching TRBD2. V shed 3 bases, J shed 2 bases, and the junction held 8 bases outside the gene matches. Germline V lookup: CDR1 SGDLS, CDR2 YYNGEE. CDR3 length equals 15 residues. In DNA form, the CDR3 reads TGTGCCAGCAGCGCTGGGGGGGACCTTACCTACGAGCAGTACTTC. Amino acid sequence: CASSAGGDLTYEQYF.

The J gene is TRBJ1-5, the V gene TRBV5-1, with D possibly matching TRBD1 (6 bases). Trimming pared 4 bases from V and 7 bases from J, leaving 18 bases between. CDR1 SGHRS and CDR2 YFSETQ come from the germline V gene. The CDR3 extends over 15 amino acids. CDR3 sequence reads: CASSPYPTGGQPQHF. CDR3 DNA: TGCGCCAGCAGCCCCTACCCGACAGGCGGACAGCCCCAGCATTTT.

V usage is TRBV19 and J usage is TRBJ1-5, with TRBD1 as a possible D gene (6 bases). This CDR3 region has 14 residues. CDR1 and CDR2 from the germline V gene are LNHDA and SQIVND (reference sequence). V gave up 3 bases and J gave up 3 bases, with 9 bases separating them. This CDR3 reads CASSIRDTNQPQHF. CDR3 in DNA: TGTGCCAGTAGTATCCGGGACACCAATCAGCCCCAGCATTTT.

The CDR3 DNA reads as TGTGCCAGCAGCTTATTGACTAACTACGAGCAGTACTTC. Its protein is CASSLLTNYEQYF. This chain links TRBV13 with TRBJ2-7; D may be TRBD2 (5 bases). Trimming removed 2 bases from V and 3 bases from J, with 8 bases in between. There are 13 residues in the CDR3. CDR1 and CDR2 from the germline V gene are PRHDT and FYEKMQ (reference sequence).

V and J are TRBV7-6 and TRBJ2-3, with a tentative D call TRBD1 (5 bases). Trimming stripped 1 base from V and 5 bases from J, with 16 bases between. The germline V gene has CDR1 SGHVS and CDR2 FNYEAQ. The CDR3 runs 16 residues. The chain's CDR3 is CASSLVPRDQGDTQYF. The CDR3 nucleotides read TGTGCCAGCAGCTTAGTCCCCAGAGATCAGGGAGATACGCAGTATTTT.

The V gene is TRBV28, the J gene TRBJ2-3, with TRBD2 as a possible D gene (7 bases). The CDR3 totals 16 residues. Germline CDR1 is MDHEN and CDR2 is SYDVKM. Trimming pared 3 bases from V and 2 bases from J, leaving 15 bases between. The CDR3 sequence is CASSFRGGRATDTQYF. CDR3 DNA: TGTGCCAGCAGTTTCCGAGGGGGGAGGGCCACAGATACGCAGTATTTT.

The chain joins TRBV29-1 to TRBJ2-1; D is unresolved. V lost 1 base and J lost 5, with 9 bases in between. The CDR3 extends over 13 amino acids. CDR1 and CDR2 from the germline V gene are SQVTM and ANQGSEA. For the CDR3, the DNA is TGCAGCGTTGAAGGCGAGAATAACAATGAGCAGTTCTTC. It yields the protein CSVEGENNNEQFF.

This chain uses TRBV10-2 with TRBJ2-7; no clear D. The CDR3 is 12 residues long. The germline V gene encodes CDR1 WSHSY and CDR2 SAAADI. V lost 6 bases, J lost 5 bases, and 11 bases lay in between. In DNA, the CDR3 is TGCGCCAGCAGCGATGTCCAGAACGAGCAGTACTTC. This codes for CASSDVQNEQYF.

CDR3 residues: CASSPSLSGNTIYF. The CDR3 DNA reads TGTGCCAGCAGCCCAAGTCTCTCTGGAAACACCATATATTTT. The gene calls are TRBV7-6 and TRBJ1-3; D not certain. The germline V gene encodes CDR1 SGHVS and CDR2 FNYEAQ. The V and J ends lost 5 bases and 0 bases respectively, with 8 bases between them. The CDR3 has 14 residues.

The chain combines TRBV29-1 with TRBJ2-3; 13 bases align to TRBD2. The V segment lost 4 bases and the J segment 5 bases; nucleotides outside the gene matches: 12. The germline CDR1 and CDR2 sequences are SQVTM and ANQGSEA. CDR3 length: 17 amino acids. The CDR3 DNA reads as TGCAGCGTTGTAGGACTAGCGGGGGCCAATTCTGGAGATACGCAGTATTTT. Encoded protein: CSVVGLAGANSGDTQYF.

The chain recombines TRBV28 with TRBJ2-7; D is undetermined. CDR1 is MDHEN and CDR2 is SYDVKM in the germline V gene. Trimming removed 5 bases at V and 0 bases at J, with 8 bases between. CDR3 size: 13 residues. The CDR3, as DNA: TGTGCCAGCAGTAATTGGGGCTCCTACGAGCAGTACTTC. Its protein is CASSNWGSYEQYF.

V gene TRBV27 combines with J gene TRBJ1-2, with D unresolved. The V and J ends lost 0 bases and 4 bases respectively, with 6 bases between them. In germline, CDR1 is MNHEY, CDR2 SMNVEV (reference sequence). This CDR3 has 13 residues. The CDR3 spells CASSLSGVYGYTF. Here the CDR3 DNA reads TGTGCCAGCAGTTTATCCGGGGTCTATGGCTACACCTTC.

This clonotype was recorded only once. The V call is TRBV7-9, the J call TRBJ2-7; TRBD1 matches at 11 bases. Germline V gene sequence: CDR1 SEHNR, CDR2 FQNEAQ (reference sequence). The CDR3 is 14 amino acids. V gave up 5 bases and J gave up 8 bases; unmatched junction bases: 8. The CDR3 sequence is CASSPGTGGWKQYF. CDR3 nucleotides: TGTGCCAGCAGCCCCGGGACAGGGGGTTGGAAGCAGTACTTC.

The chain uses TRBV11-2 and TRBJ2-3; D is uncertain. This CDR3 has 15 residues. Germline-derived CDR1 and CDR2 are SGHAT and FQNNGV. V was trimmed by 5 bases and J by 4 bases, leaving 16 bases between them. CDR3 bases: TGTGCCAGCAGCGTCGACCCTGAAGGTGCAGATACGCAGTATTTT. It specifies CASSVDPEGADTQYF.

The chain recombines TRBV29-1 with TRBJ1-1, with 7 bases fitting TRBD1. Germline V lookup: CDR1 SQVTM, CDR2 ANQGSEA. The V and J ends lost 6 bases and 0 bases, in that order; junction bases with no gene match: 1. This CDR3 comprises 12 residues. Written as DNA, the CDR3 is TGCAGCGTGGGACAGATGAACACTGAAGCTTTCTTT. Amino acids: CSVGQMNTEAFF.

The rearrangement uses TRBV13 and TRBJ1-6, with 9 bases lining up with TRBD1. After removal of 5 bases from V and 10 bases from J, the junction contained 6 bases not matched to a gene. The CDR3 length is 14 residues. Germline V gene data show CDR1 as PRHDT and CDR2 as FYEKMQ (reference sequence). The CDR3 spells CASSPGTGTSPLHF. In nucleotides, the CDR3 is TGTGCCAGCAGCCCCGGGACAGGGACGTCACCCCTCCACTTT.